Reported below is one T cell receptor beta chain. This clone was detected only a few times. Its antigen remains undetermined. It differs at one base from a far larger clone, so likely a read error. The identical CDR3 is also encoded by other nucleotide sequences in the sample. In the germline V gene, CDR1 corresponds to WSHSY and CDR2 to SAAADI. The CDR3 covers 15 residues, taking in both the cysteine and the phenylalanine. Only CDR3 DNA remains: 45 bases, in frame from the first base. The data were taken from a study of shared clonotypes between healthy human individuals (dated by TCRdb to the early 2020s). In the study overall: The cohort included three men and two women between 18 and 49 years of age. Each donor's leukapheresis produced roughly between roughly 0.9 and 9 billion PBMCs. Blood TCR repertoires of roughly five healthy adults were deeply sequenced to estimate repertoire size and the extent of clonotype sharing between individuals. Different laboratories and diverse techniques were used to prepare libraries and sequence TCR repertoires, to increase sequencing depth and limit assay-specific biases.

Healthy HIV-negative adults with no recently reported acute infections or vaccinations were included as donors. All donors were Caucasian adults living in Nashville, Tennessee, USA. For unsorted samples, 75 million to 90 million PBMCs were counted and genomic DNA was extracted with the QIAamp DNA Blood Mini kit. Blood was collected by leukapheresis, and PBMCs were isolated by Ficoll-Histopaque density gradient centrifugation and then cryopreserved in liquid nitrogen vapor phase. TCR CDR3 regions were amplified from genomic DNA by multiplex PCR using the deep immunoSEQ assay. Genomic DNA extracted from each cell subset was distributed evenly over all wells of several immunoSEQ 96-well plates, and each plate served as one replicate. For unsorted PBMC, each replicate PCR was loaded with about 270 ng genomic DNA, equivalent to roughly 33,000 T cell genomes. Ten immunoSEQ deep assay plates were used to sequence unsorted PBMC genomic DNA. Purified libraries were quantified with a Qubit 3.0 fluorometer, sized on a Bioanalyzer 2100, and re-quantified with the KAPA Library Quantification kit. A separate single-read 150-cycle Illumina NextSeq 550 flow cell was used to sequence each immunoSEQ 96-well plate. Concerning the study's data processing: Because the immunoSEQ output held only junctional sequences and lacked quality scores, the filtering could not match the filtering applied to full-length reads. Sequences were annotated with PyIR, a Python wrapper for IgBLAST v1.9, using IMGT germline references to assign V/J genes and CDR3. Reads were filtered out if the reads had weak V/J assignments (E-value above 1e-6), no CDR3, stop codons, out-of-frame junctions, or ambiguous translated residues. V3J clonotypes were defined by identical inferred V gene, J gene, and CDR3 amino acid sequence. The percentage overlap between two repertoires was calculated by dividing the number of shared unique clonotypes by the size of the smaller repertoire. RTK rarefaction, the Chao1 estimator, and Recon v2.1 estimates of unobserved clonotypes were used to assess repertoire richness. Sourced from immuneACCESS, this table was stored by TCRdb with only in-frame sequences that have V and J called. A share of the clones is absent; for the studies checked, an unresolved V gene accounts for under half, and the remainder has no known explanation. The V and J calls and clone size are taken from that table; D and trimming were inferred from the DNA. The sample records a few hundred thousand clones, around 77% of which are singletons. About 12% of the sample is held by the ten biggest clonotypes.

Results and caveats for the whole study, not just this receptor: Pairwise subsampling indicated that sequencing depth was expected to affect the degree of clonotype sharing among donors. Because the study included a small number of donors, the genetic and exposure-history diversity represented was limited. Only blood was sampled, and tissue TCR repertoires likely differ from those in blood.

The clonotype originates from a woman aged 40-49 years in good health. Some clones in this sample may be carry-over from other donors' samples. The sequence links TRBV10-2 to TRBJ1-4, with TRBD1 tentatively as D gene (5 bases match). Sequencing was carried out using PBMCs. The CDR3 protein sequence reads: CASSERRQLNEKLFF. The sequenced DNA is TGCGCCAGCAGTGAGCGACGACAGCTTAATGAGAAACTGTTTTTT.